These 21 T cell receptor beta chains came from one sample sequenced in a study of neurological immune-mediated disorders. TCRdb reprocessed the 5' RACE reads via MiXCR and lists one record per CDR3 protein. The profile shows 20,000 to 25,000 distinct CDR3 sequences, approximately 5.9% of them singletons. The sequenced sample was CD8+ T cells from blood. The receptor set was obtained from a man between 18 and 29 years old in good health.

The sample holds many counts of this clonotype. The V gene is TRBV3-1, the J gene TRBJ2-7; no reliable D call. V lost 0 bases and J lost 5, with 11 bases in between. Looked up from germline, CDR1 is LGHDT and CDR2 is YNNKEL (reference sequence). The CDR3 has 14 residues. The CDR3 sequence is CASSQERGGDEQYF. The CDR3 DNA follows: TGTGCCAGCAGCCAAGAACGCGGCGGAGACGAGCAGTACTTC.

In its sample, this clonotype was seen many times. The chain recombines TRBV20-1 with TRBJ2-1, with a tentative D call TRBD1 (5 bases). This CDR3 is built from 15 residues. Deletions cut 7 bases from V and 6 bases from J, with 22 bases between. Germline V gives CDR1 DFQATT, CDR2 SNEGSKA (reference sequence). CDR3 coding DNA: TGCAGTGTCACTAAGGCCAGGGATAGGGGCAATGAGCAGTTCTTC. It is translated as CSVTKARDRGNEQFF.

This clonotype appeared many times. The V call is TRBV5-1, the J call TRBJ1-2; 7 bases fit TRBD1. The CDR3 is 14 amino acids. Germline V gives CDR1 SGHRS, CDR2 YFSETQ. J was trimmed by 2 bases and V by 0 bases; bases with no gene match: 1. CDR3 sequence: CASSLAGQNYGYTF. The CDR3, as DNA: TGCGCCAGCAGCTTGGCGGGACAGAACTATGGCTACACCTTC.

In this sample, this clonotype turned up many times. The rearrangement links TRBV20-1 to TRBJ1-1, with 8 bases fitting TRBD1. The CDR3 is 17 residues long. V trimming: 4 bases; J trimming: 0 bases; junction bases outside the gene matches: 13. Germline CDR1 and CDR2: DFQATT and SNEGSKA (reference sequence). The CDR3 loop is CSANGSRDRQMNTEAFF. In nucleotides, the CDR3 is TGCAGTGCTAATGGGTCTCGGGACAGGCAAATGAACACTGAAGCTTTCTTT.

There are many counts of this clonotype. The V and J genes are TRBV7-9 and TRBJ2-7; TRBD2 aligns across 7 bases. The V and J ends lost 4 bases and 2 bases, in that order; junction bases with no gene match: 2. The V gene's germline CDR1 is SEHNR and CDR2 FQNEAQ (reference sequence). The CDR3 extends over 13 amino acids. CDR3 nucleotides: TGTGCCAGCAGCTCCCGGGGGGCCTACGAGCAGTACTTC. Protein: CASSSRGAYEQYF.

This clonotype appeared many times. The chain joins TRBV6-5 to TRBJ1-5; D remains ambiguous. Germline CDR1 reads MNHEY; CDR2 reads SVGAGI. This CDR3 has 15 residues. The germline V and J ends were trimmed by 5 bases and 2 bases, with 13 bases remaining between them. CDR3 loop: CASSPGLVGNQPQHF. CDR3 in DNA: TGTGCCAGCAGTCCCGGACTAGTGGGCAATCAGCCCCAGCATTTT.

This clonotype came up many times. CDR3 residues: CASSQKTGRGEAFF. CDR3 bases: TGCGCCAGCAGCCAAAAGACAGGGCGGGGTGAAGCTTTCTTT. This chain joins TRBV4-1 and TRBJ1-1, with 7 bases aligning to TRBD1. Per germline, CDR1 MGHRA and CDR2 YSYEKL. Trimming cost V 2 bases and J 7 bases; bases outside gene matches: 7. The CDR3 length is 14 residues.

V is TRBV10-3 and J is TRBJ2-5; D gene ambiguous. The V gene lost 6 bases and the J gene lost 1 base, with 9 bases spanning the gap. This CDR3 has 13 residues. The germline V gene has CDR1 ENHRY and CDR2 SYGVKD. CDR3 coding DNA: TGTGCCATCAGGTCCACGGCCCAAGAGACCCAGTACTTC. Translating gives CAIRSTAQETQYF.

This clonotype has ten or more counts. The chain links TRBV7-9 to TRBJ1-1; D call uncertain. V lost 2 bases to trimming and J lost 0 bases, with 7 bases between them. This CDR3 has 14 amino acids. Germline CDR1 and CDR2: SEHNR and FQNEAQ (reference sequence). The CDR3 DNA reads as TGTGCCAGCAGCTTATCAGAGATGAACACTGAAGCTTTCTTT. Encoded protein: CASSLSEMNTEAFF.

The chain carries TRBV6-6 and TRBJ2-7; D uncertain. Germline V gene data show CDR1 as MNHNY and CDR2 as SVGAGI (reference sequence). The CDR3 covers 15 residues. Deletions cut 6 bases from V and 3 bases from J, with 18 bases between. Written as DNA, the CDR3 is TGTGCCAGCAGACAATTCAAAAAGGGCCACTACGAGCAGTACTTC. It yields the protein CASRQFKKGHYEQYF.

The chain uses TRBV20-1 and TRBJ1-1; TRBD1 is a possible D gene (5 bases). V dropped 6 bases and J dropped 2 bases, with 16 bases sitting between them. Germline loops: CDR1 DFQATT, CDR2 SNEGSKA (reference sequence). The CDR3 sequence is 14 residues long. The CDR3 nucleotides read TGCAGTGCCGCGGGGGGACTGTTTAACACTGAAGCTTTCTTT. Its translation is CSAAGGLFNTEAFF.

The table lists this clonotype with many counts. The chain carries TRBV27 and TRBJ2-2, with 7 bases that match TRBD2. Germline CDR1 and CDR2: MNHEY and SMNVEV (reference sequence). The CDR3 totals 17 residues. J gave up 8 bases and V 0 bases, and 12 bases lay outside the gene matches. CDR3 sequence: CASSLSIGGSVLGELFF. The CDR3 DNA reads TGTGCCAGCAGTTTATCGATCGGGGGGTCTGTTTTGGGGGAGCTGTTTTTT.

This clonotype has at least ten counts. The chain employs TRBV11-3 and TRBJ2-2; D is undetermined. V was shortened by 8 bases and J by 1 base, with 14 bases between the two germline ends. The CDR3 is 15 residues long. Germline CDR1 is SGHNT and CDR2 is YENEEA. The CDR3 loop is CASSRTDGNTGELFF. The CDR3 DNA reads TGTGCCAGCTCACGCACGGACGGGAACACCGGGGAGCTGTTTTTT.

This clonotype was picked up many times. V and J are TRBV3-1 and TRBJ1-1, with D unresolved. V lost 4 bases to trimming and J lost 4 bases, with 16 bases between them. This CDR3 contains 15 residues. Germline CDR1 and CDR2: LGHDT and YNNKEL (reference sequence). This CDR3 reads CASSLGPHGVTEAFF. CDR3 nucleotide sequence: TGTGCCAGCAGCCTAGGGCCTCACGGGGTCACTGAAGCTTTCTTT.

This clonotype was recorded at least ten times. The V gene is TRBV5-6, the J gene TRBJ2-3, with 7 bases fitting TRBD2. This CDR3 contains 14 residues. Per the germline V gene, CDR1 is SGHDT and CDR2 is YYEEEE. Trimming took 5 bases from V and 6 from J; bases not matched to a gene: 9. The CDR3 loop is CASRGWGGMDTQYF. CDR3 nucleotides: TGTGCCAGCAGGGGTTGGGGGGGAATGGATACGCAGTATTTT.

This clonotype was seen repeatedly, ten times or more. CDR3 bases: TGTGCCAGCAGCTTAGGGGCGGCGGTCGACGAGCAGTACTTC. This encodes CASSLGAAVDEQYF. The chain has TRBV7-9 and TRBJ2-7; D remains ambiguous. The CDR3 totals 14 residues. The V gene's germline CDR1 is SEHNR and CDR2 FQNEAQ (reference sequence). Trimming removed 1 base at V and 5 bases at J, with 12 bases between. The complete variable domain, with remaining parts taken from reference TRBV7-9 and TRBJ2-7, reads DTGVSQNPRHKITKRGQNVTFRCDPISEHNRLYWYRQTLGQGPEFLTYFQNEAQLEKSRLLSDRFSAERPKGSFSTLEIQRTEQGDSAMYLCASSLGAAVDEQYFGPGTRLTVT.

This clonotype was picked up many times. The chain has TRBV6-1 and TRBJ1-6; D is unclear. V was pared by 1 base and J by 4 bases, with 11 bases between. The germline V gene has CDR1 MNHNS and CDR2 SASEGT. CDR3 length: 16 amino acids. The CDR3 DNA sequence: TGTGCCAGCAGTGAAGGTCTTGCCGGGTATAATTCACCCCTCCACTTT. Encoded protein: CASSEGLAGYNSPLHF.

The V call is TRBV7-3, the J call TRBJ2-1; perhaps D is TRBD1 or TRBD2 (7 bases each). V lost 5 bases, J lost 9 bases, and 17 bases lay in between. Per the germline V gene, CDR1 is SGHTA and CDR2 is FQGTGA. The CDR3 is 14 residues long. The chain's CDR3 is CASSRVGGDSEQFF. CDR3 in DNA: TGTGCCAGCAGCCGTGTAGGGGGGGACAGTGAGCAGTTCTTC.

This clonotype was recorded at least ten times. CDR3 DNA: TGTGCCATCAGTGAGGCGACAGGTATCTCCTACGAGCAGTACTTC. Its protein is CAISEATGISYEQYF. The rearrangement joins TRBV10-3 to TRBJ2-7; TRBD1 might be the D (6 bases). CDR1 and CDR2 (germline): ENHRY, SYGVKD. The V end was cut by 2 bases, the J end by 0 bases, with 11 bases between. This CDR3 comprises 15 residues.

This clonotype was picked up many times. The V call is TRBV9, the J call TRBJ1-3; no clear D gene. This CDR3 spans 12 amino acids. Trimming took off 0 bases at V and 7 bases at J, with 5 bases between the two ends. Germline V gives CDR1 SGDLS, CDR2 YYNGEE. The CDR3 is CASSVGGNTIYF. The CDR3 DNA follows: TGTGCCAGCAGCGTAGGAGGTAACACCATATATTTT.

This clonotype was counted many times. The V call is TRBV11-3, the J call TRBJ2-1; TRBD2 matches 8 bases. The V gene's germline CDR1 is SGHNT and CDR2 YENEEA. This CDR3 comprises 16 residues. With V trimmed by 5 bases and J by 5 bases, 11 bases remained unmatched. CDR3 bases: TGTGCCAGCAGCATGATAGGACTAGCTGGGGACAATGAGCAGTTCTTC. Encoded protein: CASSMIGLAGDNEQFF.